This TCR beta chain was captured by sequencing in a study of blood T cells in healthy people across ages. Alongside a J-beta primer mix, a sample-barcoded 5' primer served in a second PCR lasting about 7 to 11 cycles. TCRdb analysed the 5' RACE reads with MiXCR anew, one entry per CDR3 protein. The sample yields 550,000 to 750,000 distinct CDR3 sequences, 21% seen once. This clonotype appeared a few times. Per germline, CDR1 SQVTM and CDR2 ANQGSEA. The CDR3 has 14 amino acids. Each donor gave ten milliliters of peripheral blood. The material sequenced was blood. This clonotype was obtained from a man in his 70s in good health. The chain joins TRBV29-1 to TRBJ2-5; 8 bases agree with TRBD2. The end of the DNA fits TRBJ2-1 better, so the J call may be wrong. The CDR3 nucleotides read TGCAGCGTTGAAGAAGGGACTAGGGGAGGTGAGCAGTTCTTC. It is translated as CSVEEGTRGGEQFF.